This T cell receptor (beta chain) was found in a study of blood T cell repertoires in COVID-19. Whole-study context: T cells, B-cell-depleted T cells, or PBMCs provided the cDNA or gDNA that served as material.

Using immunoSEQ multiplex PCR, the repertoire was profiled, and TCRdb retains in-frame clones only, with some absent. This sample has 200,000 to 300,000 clones, with just under 90% found just once. Participants came from roughly 25 US areas, aged about 18 to 89 years. Participant-given clinical history determined each cohort assignment. Within the 2 weeks before study entry, each person in the exposed group met a COVID-19 case. This sequence originates from a man in his fifties who had been exposed to COVID-19. The sequenced sample was PBMCs or T cells enriched from blood (not recorded which).

The CDR3 spells CSVRTGGTEAFF. CDR3 coding DNA: TGCAGCGTTAGGACAGGGGGCACTGAAGCTTTCTTT. The chain joins TRBV29-1 to TRBJ1-1; 10 bases map to TRBD1. This CDR3 region has 12 residues. Germline V gene data show CDR1 as SQVTM and CDR2 as ANQGSEA. Unmatched junction bases numbered 1, after V lost 5 bases and J lost 4 bases. Using reference TRBV29-1 and TRBJ1-1 for the parts outside the CDR3, the full variable domain is SAVISQKPSRDICQRGTSLTIQCQVDSQVTMMFWYRQQPGQSLTLIATANQGSEATYESGFVIDKFPISRPNLTFSTLTVSNMSPEDSSIYLCSVRTGGTEAFFGQGTRLTVV.